One T cell receptor (beta chain) is described in this entry. This sample was taken from a study of blood T cell repertoires in COVID-19. With 7 bases clipped from V and 2 bases from J, the junction kept 5 bases outside the gene matches. The V gene's germline CDR1 is SNHLY and CDR2 FYNNEI. This CDR3 contains 13 residues. TCRdb keeps only in-frame clones here, not all; method: immunoSEQ multiplex PCR. Here the sample spans approximately 150,000 clones, approximately 88% being singletons. The sequenced sample consisted of peripheral blood. The TCR originated in a woman aged 55-69 years who had recovered from COVID-19. The chain has TRBV2 and TRBJ2-7; 7 positions match TRBD1. The CDR3 loop reads CASMWDSTYEQYF. CDR3 DNA sequence: TGTGCCAGCATGTGGGACAGCACCTACGAGCAGTACTTC.